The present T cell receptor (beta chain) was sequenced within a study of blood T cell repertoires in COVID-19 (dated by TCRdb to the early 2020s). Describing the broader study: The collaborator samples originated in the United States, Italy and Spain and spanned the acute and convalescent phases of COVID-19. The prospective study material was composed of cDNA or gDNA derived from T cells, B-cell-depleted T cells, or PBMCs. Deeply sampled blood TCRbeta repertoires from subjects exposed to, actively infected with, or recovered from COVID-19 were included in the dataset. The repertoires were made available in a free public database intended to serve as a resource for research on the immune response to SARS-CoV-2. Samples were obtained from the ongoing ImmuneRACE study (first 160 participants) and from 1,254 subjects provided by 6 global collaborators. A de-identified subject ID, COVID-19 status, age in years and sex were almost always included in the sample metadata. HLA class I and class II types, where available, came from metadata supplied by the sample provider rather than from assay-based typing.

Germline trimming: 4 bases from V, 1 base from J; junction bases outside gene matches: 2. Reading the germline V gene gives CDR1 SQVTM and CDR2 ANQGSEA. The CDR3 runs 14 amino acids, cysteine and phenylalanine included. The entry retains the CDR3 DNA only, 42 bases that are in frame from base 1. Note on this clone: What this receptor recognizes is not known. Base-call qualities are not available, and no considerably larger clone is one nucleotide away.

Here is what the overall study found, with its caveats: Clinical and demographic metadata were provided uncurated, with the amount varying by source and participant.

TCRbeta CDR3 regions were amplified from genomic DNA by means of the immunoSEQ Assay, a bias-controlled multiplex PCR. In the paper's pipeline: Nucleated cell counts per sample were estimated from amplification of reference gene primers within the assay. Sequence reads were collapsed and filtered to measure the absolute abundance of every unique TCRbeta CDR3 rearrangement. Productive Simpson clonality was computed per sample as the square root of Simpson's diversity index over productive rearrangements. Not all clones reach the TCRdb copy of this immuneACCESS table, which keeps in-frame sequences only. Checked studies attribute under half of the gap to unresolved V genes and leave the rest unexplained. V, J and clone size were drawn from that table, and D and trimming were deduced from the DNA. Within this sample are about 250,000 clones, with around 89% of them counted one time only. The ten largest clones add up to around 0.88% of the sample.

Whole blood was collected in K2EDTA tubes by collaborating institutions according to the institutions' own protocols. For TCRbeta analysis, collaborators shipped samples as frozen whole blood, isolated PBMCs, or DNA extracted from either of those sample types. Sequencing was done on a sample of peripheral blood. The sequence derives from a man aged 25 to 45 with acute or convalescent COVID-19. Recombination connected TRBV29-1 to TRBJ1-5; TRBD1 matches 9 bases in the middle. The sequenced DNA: TGCAGCGTTGCCGGACAGGGGAGCAATCAGCCCCAGCATTTT. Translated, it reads CSVAGQGSNQPQHF.